The present entry profiles one TCR beta chain with its context. What it binds is not known. Germline lookup yields CDR1 SGDLS and CDR2 YYNGEE. V was trimmed by 6 bases and J by 8 bases, leaving 21 bases between them. This CDR3 contains 15 residues. These data are taken from a study of graft-versus-host responses after intestinal transplantation. Data came from immunoSEQ multiplex PCR; TCRdb stores just in-frame clones and leaves some out. The sample contains about 88,000 clones, more than 85% of which appear only once. Here the sequenced sample was unstimulated CD4+ T cells sorted from spleen or lymph node cells, taken before transplant. The sequence was collected from a human donor who was the organ donor for an intestinal transplant. V is TRBV9 and J is TRBJ2-1; TRBD2 is a possible D gene (5 bases). CDR3: CASTISARALDEQFF. The DNA of the CDR3 is TGTGCCAGCACCATAAGCGCGAGGGCCTTAGATGAGCAGTTCTTC.